This passage covers 29 T cell receptor beta chains from one sample sequenced in a study of blood T cell repertoires in COVID-19. Method: immunoSEQ multiplex PCR; TCRdb's copy keeps in-frame clones and lacks some. The profile shows roughly 70,000 clones, more than 70% of them singletons. Sequenced material: peripheral blood. These receptors all come from a woman aged 60-75 years with acute or convalescent COVID-19.

This clone has a single count. This rearrangement joins TRBV9 to TRBJ1-6; D possibly corresponds to TRBD1 (5 bases). The germline CDR1 and CDR2 sequences are SGDLS and YYNGEE. With 0 bases removed from V and 7 bases from J, the gap between germline ends came to 11 bases. This CDR3 contains 15 residues. The CDR3 coding sequence is TGTGCCAGCAGCGTAGCTACAGGTGCGAATTCACCCCTCCACTTT. It codes for CASSVATGANSPLHF.

This clone was recorded once. The chain uses TRBV3-1 (or the pseudogene TRBV3-2) and TRBJ1-1; 7 nucleotides match TRBD1. V trimming: 8 bases; J trimming: 3 bases; junction bases outside the gene matches: 12. The CDR3 length is 15 residues. Germline V gives CDR1 LGHDT, CDR2 YNNKEL (reference sequence). In nucleotides, the CDR3 is TGTGCCAGCTCAACTAGGAGGGGGCTGTACACTGAAGCTTTCTTT. It translates to CASSTRRGLYTEAFF.

For the CDR3, the DNA is TGTGCCAGCAGTGAATATGGGAGGGCCGAAGCGGACACCATATATTTT. Amino acids: CASSEYGRAEADTIYF. The rearrangement links TRBV25-1 to TRBJ1-3; D remains unclear. Germline lookup yields CDR1 MGHDK and CDR2 SYGVNS. V dropped 0 bases and J dropped 8 bases, with 17 bases sitting between them. This CDR3 region has 16 residues.

The chain employs TRBV2 and TRBJ2-1, with 7 positions matching TRBD1. V shed 7 bases and J 4 bases; nucleotides not matched to a gene: 10. Germline CDR1 SNHLY, CDR2 FYNNEI. The CDR3 spans 15 residues. This CDR3 is CASTEGAASYNEQFF. The CDR3 coding sequence is TGTGCCAGCACTGAGGGGGCAGCCAGTTACAATGAGCAGTTCTTC. The variable domain in full, with the rest retrieved from reference TRBV2 and TRBJ2-1, is EPEVTQTPSHQVTQMGQEVILRCVPISNHLYFYWYRQILGQKVEFLVSFYNNEISEKSEIFDDQFSVERPDGSNFTLKIRSTKLEDSAMYFCASTEGAASYNEQFFGPGTRLTVL.

The chain uses TRBV6-2 or TRBV6-3 and TRBJ2-7, with D hard to call. Germline CDR1 reads MNHEY; CDR2 reads SVGEGT. The length of the CDR3 is 14 residues. V was clipped by 2 bases and J by 1 base, with 9 bases between them. CDR3 bases: TGTGCCAGCAGTTACACGGTACGATCCTACGAGCAGTACTTC. This sequence encodes CASSYTVRSYEQYF.

The J gene is TRBJ2-5, the V gene TRBV5-1; TRBD1 matches at 9 bases. The CDR3 length is 14 residues. CDR1 SGHRS and CDR2 YFSETQ come from the germline V gene. The V gene end was trimmed by 6 bases and the J gene end by 5 bases; junction bases not matched to a gene: 8. In nucleotides, the CDR3 is TGCGCCAGCACCCTGGGGGACAGGGTTGAGACCCAGTACTTC. As protein: CASTLGDRVETQYF.

The chain uses TRBV4-1 and TRBJ1-3; no clear D. The CDR3 covers 16 residues. Germline loops: CDR1 MGHRA, CDR2 YSYEKL. The V and J ends lost 4 bases and 5 bases respectively, with 18 bases between them. The CDR3 reads CASSPTGWRSRNTIYF. CDR3 coding DNA: TGCGCCAGCAGCCCCACGGGGTGGAGGTCCAGAAACACCATATATTTT.

J is TRBJ2-5 and V is TRBV30; 7 bases line up with TRBD1. The CDR3 length is 13 residues. V was clipped by 7 bases and J by 4 bases; unmatched bases: 9. Germline CDR1 and CDR2: GTSNPN and SVGIG (reference sequence). The CDR3 DNA reads as TGTGCCTTCACAGGGGCGGGTCGAGAGACCCAGTACTTC. Residues: CAFTGAGRETQYF.

This clone was recorded at least ten times. The chain combines TRBV5-4 with TRBJ1-2; D unclear. Germline CDR1 reads SGHNT; CDR2 reads YYREEE (reference sequence). With 7 bases removed from V and 0 bases from J, the gap between germline ends came to 10 bases. This CDR3 is built from 13 residues. The CDR3 region has the DNA TGTGCCAGCTCTCCCGGGACTAACTATGGCTACACCTTC. It encodes CASSPGTNYGYTF.

The CDR3 DNA reads as TGTGCCAGTAGCTTGGGACAGGGAGGCAATCAGCCCCAGCATTTT. Its protein product is CASSLGQGGNQPQHF. The genes are TRBV19 and TRBJ1-5; TRBD1 agrees at 9 bases. J gave up 2 bases and V 6 bases, and 5 bases lay outside the gene matches. This CDR3 is 15 amino acids long. Germline CDR1 reads LNHDA; CDR2 reads SQIVND (reference sequence).

This clone was observed a single time. The chain joins TRBV29-1 to TRBJ2-7, with 8 bases lining up with TRBD1. CDR1 SQVTM and CDR2 ANQGSEA come from the germline V gene. Trimming removed 6 bases from V and 4 bases from J; junction bases left unmatched: 11. The CDR3 is 14 residues long. The DNA of the CDR3 is TGCAGCGTCCCGGACAGGGTAAACCCATACGAGCAGTACTTC. It is translated as CSVPDRVNPYEQYF.

J is TRBJ2-5 and V is TRBV6-2 or TRBV6-3, with D unclear. The germline gives CDR1 MNHEY, CDR2 SVGEGT. Trimming took off 3 bases at V and 5 bases at J, with 13 bases between the two ends. The CDR3 runs 14 residues. In DNA form, the CDR3 reads TGTGCCAGCAGTTATCAGCAGCAGGCGGAGACCCAGTACTTC. It encodes CASSYQQQAETQYF.

This clone was seen a few times. V usage is TRBV6-5 and J usage is TRBJ2-4; tentative D call: TRBD2 (6 bases). The V gene's germline CDR1 is MNHEY and CDR2 SVGAGI. V shed 4 bases and J shed 3 bases, with 10 bases lying between them. This CDR3 comprises 14 residues. The CDR3 is CASSSWGDKNIQYF. The CDR3 bases are TGTGCCAGCAGTTCGTGGGGGGACAAAAACATTCAGTACTTC.

The J gene is TRBJ1-6, the V gene TRBV30; 9 nucleotides match TRBD1. The junction had 12 bases not matched to a gene; V was cut back by 3 bases and J by 9 bases. Germline loops: CDR1 GTSNPN, CDR2 SVGIG (reference sequence). The CDR3 has 16 amino acids. CDR3 region: CAWSGGGQGFRSPLHF. As DNA, the CDR3 is TGTGCCTGGAGCGGGGGGGGACAGGGTTTTCGTTCACCCCTCCACTTT. Based on the CDR3 plus reference TRBV30 and TRBJ1-6, the full variable domain is SQTIHQWPATLVQPVGSPLSLECTVEGTSNPNLYWYRQAAGRGLQLLFYSVGIGQISSEVPQNLSASRPQDRQFILSSKKLLLSDSGFYLCAWSGGGQGFRSPLHFGNGTRLTVT.

The V gene is TRBV10-3, the J gene TRBJ2-7; 7 bases are shared with TRBD1. Looked up from germline, CDR1 is ENHRY and CDR2 is SYGVKD. This CDR3 region has 18 residues. CDR3 sequence: CATNTIGTVGRTAYEQYF. CDR3 DNA sequence: TGTGCTACCAATACGATAGGGACAGTCGGCAGAACAGCCTACGAGCAGTACTTC.

In its sample, this clone ranks as medium-sized. The chain couples TRBV5-4 to TRBJ2-7, with 8 bases lining up with TRBD2. Unmatched junction bases numbered 7, after V lost 4 bases and J lost 1 base. CDR1 is SGHNT, CDR2 YYREEE, per germline (reference sequence). The CDR3 runs 15 residues. The CDR3 DNA reads as TGTGCCAGCAGCGCCGCAGCGGGGGCTTCCTACGAGCAGTACTTC. Residues: CASSAAAGASYEQYF.

The chain employs TRBV18 and TRBJ2-5, with a weak D call TRBD1 (6 bases). The germline V gene encodes CDR1 KGHSH and CDR2 LQKENI. The CDR3 consists of 13 residues. V dropped 2 bases and J dropped 4 bases, with 8 bases sitting between them. CDR3 residues: CASSPKDRETQYF. The CDR3 DNA follows: TGTGCCAGCTCACCAAAGGACAGAGAGACCCAGTACTTC.

The rearrangement links TRBV5-1 to TRBJ2-3; no clear D. V shed 6 bases and J shed 1 base, with 9 bases lying between them. The CDR3 is made up of 13 amino acids. Germline values: CDR1 SGHRS, CDR2 YFSETQ. The CDR3 DNA follows: TGCGCCAGCATCGAGGTTGGCACAGATACGCAGTATTTT. Protein product: CASIEVGTDTQYF.

This chain links TRBV5-6 with TRBJ2-7; 10 bases are shared with TRBD2. Losses at the gene ends were 4 bases for V and 5 bases for J; bases not matched to a gene: 9. Germline values: CDR1 SGHDT, CDR2 YYEEEE. This CDR3 is built from 15 residues. The CDR3 bases are TGTGCCAGCAGCACCTACGGGACTAGCGCCCACGAGCAGTACTTC. Translated, it gives CASSTYGTSAHEQYF.

This clone has only a few counts. The chain recombines TRBV7-8 with TRBJ2-3, with D tentatively TRBD2 (5 bases). The CDR3 has 17 amino acids. Germline V gives CDR1 SGHVS, CDR2 FQNEAQ. V was shortened by 5 bases and J by 6 bases, with 24 bases between the two germline ends. The CDR3 nucleotides are TGTGCCAGCAGCAGTCTCACTCGTCTAGCACTGGGGGATACGCAGTATTTT. It translates to CASSSLTRLALGDTQYF.

V usage is TRBV7-3 and J usage is TRBJ2-2; D is ambiguous. This CDR3 has 14 amino acids. Deletions cut 8 bases from V and 0 bases from J, with 10 bases between. Germline CDR1 and CDR2: SGHTA and FQGTGA. CDR3 region: CASAQAPNTGELFF. The CDR3 nucleotides are TGTGCCAGCGCCCAGGCCCCGAACACCGGGGAGCTGTTTTTT.

About this clone itself: The junction differs from germline at one of its ends, possibly a read error. V gene TRBV6-5 combines with J gene TRBJ1-1, with 7 bases aligning to TRBD1. This CDR3 spans 12 amino acids. The germline CDR1 and CDR2 sequences are MNHEY and SVGAGI. Here the CDR3 DNA reads TGTGCCAGCAGACAGGGGAACTCTGAAGCTTTCTTT. This gives the protein CASRQGNSEAFF.

The J gene is TRBJ1-4, the V gene TRBV9; 11 bases agree with TRBD1. From germline, CDR1 is SGDLS and CDR2 YYNGEE. The CDR3 has 17 amino acids. The V gene end was trimmed by 4 bases and the J gene end by 8 bases; junction bases not matched to a gene: 13. CDR3 in amino acids: CASSPTPGTGGLEKLFF. Written as DNA, the CDR3 is TGTGCCAGCAGCCCAACCCCCGGGACAGGGGGGTTAGAAAAACTGTTTTTT.

This chain's CDR3 is CASNHRDDRYTF. For the CDR3, the DNA is TGTGCCAGTAATCACAGGGATGATCGCTACACCTTC. This rearrangement joins TRBV19 to TRBJ1-2, with a possible D match to TRBD1 (6 bases). V lost 7 bases, J lost 9 bases, and 15 bases lay in between. The CDR3 is made up of 12 amino acids. Germline V lookup: CDR1 LNHDA, CDR2 SQIVND (reference sequence). The full variable domain, its missing parts supplied by reference TRBV19 and TRBJ1-2, is DGGITQSPKYLFRKEGQNVTLSCEQNLNHDAMYWYRQDPGQGLRLIYYSQIVNDFQKGDIAEGYSVSREKKESFPLTVTSAQKNPTAFYLCASNHRDDRYTFGSGTRLTVV.

This clone was detected only a few times. The chain has TRBV9 and TRBJ2-5, with TRBD1 matching 7 bases. This CDR3 is built from 14 residues. Looked up from germline, CDR1 is SGDLS and CDR2 is YYNGEE. With V trimmed by 4 bases and J by 2 bases, 5 bases remained unmatched. CDR3 DNA sequence: TGTGCCAGCAGCCCCGGGACAGATCAAGAGACCCAGTACTTC. Protein sequence: CASSPGTDQETQYF.

V and J are TRBV5-6 and TRBJ1-3; D is perhaps TRBD1 (6 bases). With 4 bases removed from V and 0 bases from J, the gap between germline ends came to 14 bases. CDR3 length: 16 amino acids. Per germline, CDR1 SGHDT and CDR2 YYEEEE. CDR3 bases: TGTGCCAGCAGCCGCATAAGGGGGAACTCTGGAAACACCATATATTTT. Amino acids: CASSRIRGNSGNTIYF.

This chain uses TRBV11-2 with TRBJ2-7, with a tentative D call TRBD1 (5 bases). V was pared by 6 bases and J by 1 base, with 13 bases between. This CDR3 has 14 amino acids. Germline V gene data show CDR1 as SGHAT and CDR2 as FQNNGV. CDR3 loop: CASSSTPGSYEQYF. For the CDR3, the DNA is TGTGCCAGCAGTTCTACTCCAGGGTCCTACGAGCAGTACTTC. The full variable domain, rest sourced from reference TRBV11-2 and TRBJ2-7, is EAGVAQSPRYKIIEKRQSVAFWCNPISGHATLYWYQQILGQGPKLLIQFQNNGVVDDSQLPKDRFSAERLKGVDSTLKIQPAKLEDSAVYLCASSSTPGSYEQYFGPGTRLTVT.

This chain uses TRBV30 with TRBJ2-3, with 10 bases matching TRBD2. The length of the CDR3 is 14 residues. J gave up 1 base and V 5 bases, and 3 bases lay outside the gene matches. Germline V lookup: CDR1 GTSNPN, CDR2 SVGIG (reference sequence). The CDR3 loop is CAWVLAGGTDTQYF. The CDR3 DNA follows: TGTGCCTGGGTTCTAGCGGGGGGCACAGATACGCAGTATTTT.

The chain combines TRBV10-2 with TRBJ2-6; D may be TRBD2 (6 bases). Germline V gives CDR1 WSHSY, CDR2 SAAADI. V lost 3 bases and J lost 2, with 11 bases in between. The CDR3 is 16 residues long. DNA of the CDR3: TGCGCCAGCAGTGATGGAGGGGCCGCTGGGGCCAACGTCCTGACTTTC. Translating it yields CASSDGGAAGANVLTF.